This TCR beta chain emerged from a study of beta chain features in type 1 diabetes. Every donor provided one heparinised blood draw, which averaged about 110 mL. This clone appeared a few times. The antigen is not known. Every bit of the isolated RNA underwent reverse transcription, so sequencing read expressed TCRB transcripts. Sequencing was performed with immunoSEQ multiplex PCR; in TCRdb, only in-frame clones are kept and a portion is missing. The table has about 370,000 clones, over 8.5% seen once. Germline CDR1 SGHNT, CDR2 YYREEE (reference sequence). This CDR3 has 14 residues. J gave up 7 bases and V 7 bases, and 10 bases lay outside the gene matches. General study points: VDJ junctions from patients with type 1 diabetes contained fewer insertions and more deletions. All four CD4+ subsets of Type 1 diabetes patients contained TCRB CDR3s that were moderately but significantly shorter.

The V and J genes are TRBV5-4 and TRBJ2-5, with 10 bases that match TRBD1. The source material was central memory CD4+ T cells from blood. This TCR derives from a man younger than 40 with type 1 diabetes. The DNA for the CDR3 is TGTGCCAGCTTCCCGGACAGGGGGTACGGGACCCAGTACTTC. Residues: CASFPDRGYGTQYF.